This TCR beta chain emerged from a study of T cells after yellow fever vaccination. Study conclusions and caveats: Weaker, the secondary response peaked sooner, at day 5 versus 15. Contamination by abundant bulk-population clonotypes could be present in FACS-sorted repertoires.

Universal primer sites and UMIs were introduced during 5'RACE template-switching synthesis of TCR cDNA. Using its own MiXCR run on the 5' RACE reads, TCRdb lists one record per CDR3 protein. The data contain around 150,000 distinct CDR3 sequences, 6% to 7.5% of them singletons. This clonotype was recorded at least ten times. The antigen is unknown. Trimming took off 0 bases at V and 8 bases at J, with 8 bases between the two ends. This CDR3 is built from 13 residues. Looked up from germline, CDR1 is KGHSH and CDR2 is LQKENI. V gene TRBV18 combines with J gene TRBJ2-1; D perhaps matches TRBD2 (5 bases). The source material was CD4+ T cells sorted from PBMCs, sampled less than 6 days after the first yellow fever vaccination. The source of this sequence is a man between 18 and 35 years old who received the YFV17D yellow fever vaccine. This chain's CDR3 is CASSPPLADEQFF. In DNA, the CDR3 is TGTGCCAGCTCACCACCCCTAGCCGATGAGCAGTTCTTC.